One and the same sample provided the 23 T cell receptor beta chains below, sequenced in a study of cytomegalovirus exposure and HLA in healthy donors. The study ran its PCR with 60 Vbeta and 13 Jbeta primers. Some clones are missing from TCRdb's copy, which holds only in-frame ones; the method was immunoSEQ multiplex PCR. Of under 200,000 clones detected, around 80% appear once; the ten largest clones hold around 4.7%. Sequenced sample: PBMCs. All receptors derive from a male donor in good health and CMV-seronegative.

This chain uses TRBV2 with TRBJ1-4; D gene ambiguous. CDR1 is SNHLY and CDR2 is FYNNEI in the germline V gene. V lost 2 bases and J lost 0, with 10 bases in between. The CDR3 runs to 16 residues. The CDR3 nucleotides are TGTGCCAGCAGTGAAATAGGAGCCGCAACTAATGAAAAACTGTTTTTT. Its translation is CASSEIGAATNEKLFF.

The V gene is TRBV13, the J gene TRBJ2-7; D ambiguous. V lost 4 bases, J lost 6 bases, and 22 bases lay in between. The CDR3 is made up of 16 amino acids. Germline V gives CDR1 PRHDT, CDR2 FYEKMQ (reference sequence). The CDR3 sequence: CASSSRGSIHLREQYF. CDR3 nucleotides: TGTGCCAGCAGCTCCCGAGGCAGCATCCACCTACGCGAGCAGTACTTC.

The rearrangement links TRBV11-2 to TRBJ2-2; no reliable D call. This CDR3 has 15 amino acids. V lost 0 bases and J 6 bases, leaving 11 bases between the germline ends. Germline CDR1 and CDR2: SGHAT and FQNNGV. CDR3 sequence (DNA): TGTGCCAGCAGCTTAGATTTCCCCGGAGCCGGGGAGCTGTTTTTT. Translating gives CASSLDFPGAGELFF.

This clone occurred once. The chain joins TRBV6-1 to TRBJ2-2; possibly TRBD1 for D (6 bases). CDR1 and CDR2 (germline): MNHNS, SASEGT. This CDR3 spans 15 amino acids. Trimming took off 3 bases at V and 2 bases at J, with 10 bases between the two ends. The CDR3 coding sequence is TGTGCCAGCAGTGATCTGGACAGAAACACCGGGGAGCTGTTTTTT. Translation gives CASSDLDRNTGELFF.

The genes are TRBV4-1 and TRBJ1-4, with 7 bases that match TRBD1. V dropped 4 bases and J dropped 0; count of bases not matched to a gene: 2. This CDR3 has 15 amino acids. CDR1 and CDR2 from the germline V gene are MGHRA and YSYEKL. The CDR3 region is CASSPDRATNEKLFF. CDR3 nucleotides: TGCGCCAGCAGCCCTGACAGGGCAACTAATGAAAAACTGTTTTTT.

This CDR3 is CASSYESTDTQYF. CDR3 nucleotides: TGTGCCAGCAGCTACGAGAGCACAGATACGCAGTATTTT. This chain joins TRBV5-5 and TRBJ2-3, with D uncertain. The CDR3 consists of 13 residues. Between the trimmed V and J ends, which lost 3 bases and 0 bases, there was a span of 5 bases. The V gene's germline CDR1 is SGHKS and CDR2 YYEKEE (reference sequence).

This clone was counted only a few times. The rearrangement joins TRBV6-5 to TRBJ1-1; 7 bases match TRBD1. The germline gives CDR1 MNHEY, CDR2 SVGAGI. CDR3 length equals 15 residues. Unmatched junction bases numbered 7, after V lost 6 bases and J lost 0 bases. As DNA, the CDR3 is TGTGCCAGCAGACTGGGGGGACAGATGAACACTGAAGCTTTCTTT. It yields the protein CASRLGGQMNTEAFF.

The chain carries TRBV7-9 and TRBJ2-5; 11 positions match TRBD2. Germline assignment: CDR1 SEHNR and CDR2 FQNEAQ (reference sequence). The trim removed 8 bases at V and 10 bases at J, leaving 9 bases unmatched. This CDR3 is 13 amino acids long. CDR3 DNA sequence: TGTGCCAGCGCGATAGCGGGAGGGCCGTACCAGTACTTC. Translation: CASAIAGGPYQYF.

The gene calls are TRBV4-2 and TRBJ2-2; TRBD2 aligns across 8 bases. Germline values: CDR1 LGHNA, CDR2 YNFKEQ. V gave up 0 bases and J gave up 4 bases; unmatched junction bases: 4. The CDR3 has 16 amino acids. The CDR3 reads CASSQEVAGGTGELFF. The CDR3 DNA reads as TGTGCCAGCAGCCAAGAGGTGGCGGGGGGCACCGGGGAGCTGTTTTTT.

J is TRBJ2-7 and V is TRBV7-9, with 16 bases lining up with TRBD2. CDR1 and CDR2 from the germline V gene are SEHNR and FQNEAQ (reference sequence). This CDR3 is 17 amino acids long. With V trimmed by 5 bases and J by 6 bases, 10 bases remained unmatched. For the CDR3, the DNA is TGTGCCAGCAGCCCTAGGGGACTAGCGGGGGGGCCCGTCGAGCAGTACTTC. Amino acid sequence: CASSPRGLAGGPVEQYF.

The rearrangement uses TRBV6-6 and TRBJ2-5; a possible D gene is TRBD1 (5 bases). The J call may be mistaken, given a closer DNA end match to TRBJ2-7. Germline CDR1 is MNHNY and CDR2 is SVGAGI (reference sequence). This CDR3 has 12 residues. The CDR3 nucleotides are TGTGCCAGCAGGACAGTTTCCTACGAGCAGTACTTC. It encodes CASRTVSYEQYF.

V gene TRBV6-5 combines with J gene TRBJ2-2; tentatively, D is TRBD2 (5 bases). Trimming took off 2 bases at V and 4 bases at J, with 14 bases between the two ends. There are 16 residues in the CDR3. Germline V CDR1 and CDR2: MNHEY, SVGAGI. The CDR3 region has the DNA TGTGCCAGCAGTTACGTGGGAGTGGTCGGCACCGGGGAGCTGTTTTTT. Translated, it gives CASSYVGVVGTGELFF.

In its sample, this clone was seen a few times. The genes are TRBV5-8 and TRBJ1-4, with a tentative D call TRBD1 (5 bases). V was pared by 0 bases and J by 4 bases, with 10 bases between. This CDR3 has 15 residues. The germline gives CDR1 SGHTS, CDR2 YDEGEE. CDR3 amino acids: CASSLGQNLNEKLFF. CDR3 DNA sequence: TGTGCCAGCAGCTTGGGACAGAATCTTAATGAAAAACTGTTTTTT.

The chain is built from TRBV2 and TRBJ1-6; 10 bases align to TRBD1. There are 14 residues in the CDR3. The ends lost 5 bases at V and 10 bases at J; junction bases unmatched: 5. Germline V lookup: CDR1 SNHLY, CDR2 FYNNEI. The CDR3 region is CASSRDRGGSPLHF. The CDR3, as DNA: TGTGCCAGCAGTCGGGACAGGGGAGGATCACCCCTCCACTTT. Looking up the rest from reference TRBV2 and TRBJ1-6 gives the full variable domain: EPEVTQTPSHQVTQMGQEVILRCVPISNHLYFYWYRQILGQKVEFLVSFYNNEISEKSEIFDDQFSVERPDGSNFTLKIRSTKLEDSAMYFCASSRDRGGSPLHFGNGTRLTVT.

The chain uses TRBV6-5 and TRBJ2-3; TRBD1 might be the D (6 bases). The CDR3 loop spans 14 amino acids. The V end was cut by 2 bases, the J end by 2 bases, with 8 bases between. Germline-derived CDR1 and CDR2 are MNHEY and SVGAGI. The CDR3 is CASSYGTNTDTQYF. The CDR3 DNA sequence: TGTGCCAGCAGTTACGGGACAAACACAGATACGCAGTATTTT.

V gene TRBV7-9 combines with J gene TRBJ1-4, with 7 nucleotides matching TRBD1. V lost 6 bases to trimming and J lost 6 bases; unmatched junction nucleotides: 7. This CDR3 spans 14 amino acids. Germline V gene sequence: CDR1 SEHNR, CDR2 FQNEAQ (reference sequence). The CDR3 coding sequence is TGTGCCAGCAGTCATACCGGGACAGATGAAAAACTGTTTTTT. Protein product: CASSHTGTDEKLFF.

The CDR3 loop is CASSSGAGAYEQYF. As DNA, the CDR3 is TGTGCCAGCAGCTCAGGAGCGGGGGCCTACGAGCAGTACTTC. This chain connects TRBV5-4 to TRBJ2-7, with TRBD2 identical over 8 bases. V dropped 3 bases and J dropped 2; count of bases not matched to a gene: 4. The length of the CDR3 is 14 residues. Germline V gene lookup returns CDR1 SGHNT and CDR2 YYREEE (reference sequence).

This clone was counted only a few times. The V gene is TRBV7-2, the J gene TRBJ2-7; D is perhaps TRBD1 (6 bases). The V gene's germline CDR1 is SGHTA and CDR2 FQGNSA. V shed 1 base and J shed 5 bases, with 15 bases lying between them. The CDR3 length is 15 residues. CDR3 sequence: CASSLGGQGSHEQYF. The DNA of the CDR3 is TGTGCCAGCAGCTTAGGAGGGCAGGGGTCCCACGAGCAGTACTTC.

The chain has TRBV18 and TRBJ2-5; D uncertain. Germline CDR1 KGHSH, CDR2 LQKENI. V was trimmed by 4 bases and J by 5 bases, leaving 5 bases between them. The CDR3 totals 11 residues. The CDR3 sequence is CASSRMETQYF. The CDR3 nucleotides read TGTGCCAGCTCACGTATGGAGACCCAGTACTTC.

The chain joins TRBV7-9 to TRBJ1-3, with TRBD1 identical over 7 bases. Germline V CDR1 and CDR2: SEHNR, FQNEAQ (reference sequence). CDR3 length: 17 amino acids. This CDR3 reads CSGLGQGQRYSGNTIYF. In DNA, the CDR3 is TGTTCCGGGTTGGGTCAGGGACAGCGGTACTCTGGAAACACCATATATTTT.

The chain combines TRBV6-5 with TRBJ1-2; D is possibly TRBD1 (6 bases). CDR3 length equals 15 residues. Trimming left V 4 bases short and J 4 bases short, with 16 bases between. Germline-derived CDR1 and CDR2 are MNHEY and SVGAGI. CDR3 residues: CASSSQNRVTYGYTF. The DNA of the CDR3 is TGTGCCAGCAGTTCCCAGAACAGGGTTACCTATGGCTACACCTTC.

CDR3 sequence: CASSIFSGNYGYTF. CDR3 nucleotide sequence: TGTGCCAGCAGTATTTTTTCCGGGAACTATGGCTACACCTTC. The chain has TRBV6-5 and TRBJ1-2; D is uncertain. Trimming shortened V by 5 bases and J by 2 bases, and 12 bases separated the two germline ends. This CDR3 has 14 amino acids. From germline, CDR1 is MNHEY and CDR2 SVGAGI.

This clone was seen only a few times. The chain recombines TRBV5-1 with TRBJ1-2; 8 bases are shared with TRBD1. The V gene's germline CDR1 is SGHRS and CDR2 YFSETQ. The CDR3 is 14 residues long. Trimming cost V 5 bases and J 4 bases; bases outside gene matches: 7. CDR3 sequence reads: CASRQQGGLYGYTF. In DNA form, the CDR3 reads TGCGCCAGCAGGCAACAGGGGGGTCTCTATGGCTACACCTTC.